This TCR beta chain originates from a study of blood T cell repertoires in COVID-19. This clone has more than one count but fewer than ten. V trimming: 2 bases; J trimming: 6 bases; junction bases outside the gene matches: 6. From germline, CDR1 is SEHNR and CDR2 FQNEAQ (reference sequence). CDR3 length: 15 residues. Clones were read by immunoSEQ multiplex PCR, and TCRdb kept only the in-frame ones, dropping some. The table includes 70,000 to 95,000 clones, 80% to 95% detected once. The chain uses TRBV7-9 and TRBJ2-1; 8 bases fit TRBD2. The specimen sequenced was peripheral blood. The clonotype originates from a woman aged 55-70 years with active COVID-19. The CDR3 DNA reads as TGTGCCAGCAGCTTAACACAGCGGGGGTTCAATGAGCAGTTCTTC. This codes for CASSLTQRGFNEQFF. The entire variable domain, with the rest obtained from reference TRBV7-9 and TRBJ2-1, is as follows: DTGVSQNPRHKITKRGQNVTFRCDPISEHNRLYWYRQTLGQGPEFLTYFQNEAQLEKSRLLSDRFSAERPKGSFSTLEIQRTEQGDSAMYLCASSLTQRGFNEQFFGPGTRLTVL.